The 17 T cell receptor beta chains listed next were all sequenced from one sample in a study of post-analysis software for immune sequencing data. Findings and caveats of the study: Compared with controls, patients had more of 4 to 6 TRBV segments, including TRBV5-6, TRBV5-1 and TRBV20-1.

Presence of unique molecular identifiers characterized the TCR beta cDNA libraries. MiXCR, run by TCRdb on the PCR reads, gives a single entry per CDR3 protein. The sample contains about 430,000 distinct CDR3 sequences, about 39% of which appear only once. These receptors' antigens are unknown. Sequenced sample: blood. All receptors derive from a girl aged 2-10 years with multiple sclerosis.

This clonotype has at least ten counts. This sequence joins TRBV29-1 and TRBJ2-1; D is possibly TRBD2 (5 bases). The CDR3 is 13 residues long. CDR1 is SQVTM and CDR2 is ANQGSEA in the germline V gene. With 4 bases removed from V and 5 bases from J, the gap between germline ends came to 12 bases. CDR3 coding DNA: TGCAGCGTTGGCGGGCTGTACCACAATGAGCAGTTCTTC. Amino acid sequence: CSVGGLYHNEQFF.

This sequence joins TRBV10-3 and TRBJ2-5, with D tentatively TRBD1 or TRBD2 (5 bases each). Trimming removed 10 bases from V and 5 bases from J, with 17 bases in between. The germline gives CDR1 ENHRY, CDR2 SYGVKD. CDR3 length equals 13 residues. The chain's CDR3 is CASSRGVGETQYF. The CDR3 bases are TGTGCCAGTTCGAGGGGCGTCGGGGAGACCCAGTACTTC.

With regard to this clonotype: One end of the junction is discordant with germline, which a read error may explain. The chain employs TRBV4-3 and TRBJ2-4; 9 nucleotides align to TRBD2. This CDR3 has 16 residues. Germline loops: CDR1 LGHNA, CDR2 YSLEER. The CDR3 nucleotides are TGCGCCAGCAGCCAAGACGGGGGACTAGCCAAAAACACTCAGTACTTC. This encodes CASSQDGGLAKNTQYF.

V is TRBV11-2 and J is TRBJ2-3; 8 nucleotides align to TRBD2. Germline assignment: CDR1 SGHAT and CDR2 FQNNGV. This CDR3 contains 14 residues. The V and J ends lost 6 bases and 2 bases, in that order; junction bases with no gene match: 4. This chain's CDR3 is CASRVAGLTDTQYF. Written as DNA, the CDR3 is TGTGCCAGCAGGGTAGCGGGACTCACAGATACGCAGTATTTT.

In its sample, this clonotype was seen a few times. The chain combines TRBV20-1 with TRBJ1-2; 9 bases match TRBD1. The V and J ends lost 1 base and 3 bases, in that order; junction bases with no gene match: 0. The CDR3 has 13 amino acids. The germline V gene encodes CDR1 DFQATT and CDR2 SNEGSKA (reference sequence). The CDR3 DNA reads TGCAGTGCTAGAGGGGACAGGGACTATGGCTACACCTTC. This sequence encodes CSARGDRDYGYTF.

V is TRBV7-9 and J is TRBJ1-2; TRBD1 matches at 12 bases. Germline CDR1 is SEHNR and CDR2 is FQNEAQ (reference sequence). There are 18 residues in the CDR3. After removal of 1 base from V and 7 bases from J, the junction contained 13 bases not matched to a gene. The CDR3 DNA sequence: TGTGCCAGCAGCTTAGGCCCCCTCGGGACAGGGGGCGGTTCTGGCTACACCTTC. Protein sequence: CASSLGPLGTGGGSGYTF.

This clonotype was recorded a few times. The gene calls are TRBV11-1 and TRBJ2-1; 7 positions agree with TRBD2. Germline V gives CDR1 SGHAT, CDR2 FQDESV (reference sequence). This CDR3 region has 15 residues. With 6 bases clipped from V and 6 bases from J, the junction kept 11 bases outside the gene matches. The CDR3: CASRPSGAHSNEQFF. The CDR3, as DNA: TGTGCCAGCAGACCGAGCGGGGCCCACTCCAATGAGCAGTTCTTC.

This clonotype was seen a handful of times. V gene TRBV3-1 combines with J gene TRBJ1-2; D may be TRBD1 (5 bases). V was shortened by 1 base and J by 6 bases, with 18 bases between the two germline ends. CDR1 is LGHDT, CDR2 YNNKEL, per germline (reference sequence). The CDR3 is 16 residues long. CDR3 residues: CASSQGGRPAGDGYTF. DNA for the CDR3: TGTGCCAGCAGCCAAGGGGGACGGCCCGCGGGCGATGGCTACACCTTC.

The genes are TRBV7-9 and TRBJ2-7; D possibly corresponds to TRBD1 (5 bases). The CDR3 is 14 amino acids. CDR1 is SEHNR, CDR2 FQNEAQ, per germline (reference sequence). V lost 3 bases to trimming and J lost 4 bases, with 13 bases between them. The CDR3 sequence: CASSFRVDSYEQYF. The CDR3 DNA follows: TGTGCCAGCAGCTTTCGGGTTGACAGTTACGAGCAGTACTTC.

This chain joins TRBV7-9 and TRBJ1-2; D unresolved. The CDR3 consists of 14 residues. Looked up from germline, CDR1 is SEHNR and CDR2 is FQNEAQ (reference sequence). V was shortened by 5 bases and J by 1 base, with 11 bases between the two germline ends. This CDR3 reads CASSPDQLNYGYTF. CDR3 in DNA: TGTGCCAGCAGCCCCGACCAACTTAACTATGGCTACACCTTC.

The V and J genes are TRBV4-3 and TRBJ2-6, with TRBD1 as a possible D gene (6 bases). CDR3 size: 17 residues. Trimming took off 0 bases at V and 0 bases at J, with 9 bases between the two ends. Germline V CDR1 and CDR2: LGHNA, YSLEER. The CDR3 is CASSQDPQGSGANVLTF. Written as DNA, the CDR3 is TGCGCCAGCAGCCAAGATCCACAGGGCTCTGGGGCCAACGTCCTGACTTTC.

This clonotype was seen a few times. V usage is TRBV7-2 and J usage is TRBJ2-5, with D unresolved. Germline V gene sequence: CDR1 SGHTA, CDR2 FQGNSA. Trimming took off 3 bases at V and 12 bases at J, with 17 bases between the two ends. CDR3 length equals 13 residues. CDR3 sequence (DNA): TGTGCCAGCAGCTTGGTGGCCCTTAGCCTGGAGTACTTC. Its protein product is CASSLVALSLEYF. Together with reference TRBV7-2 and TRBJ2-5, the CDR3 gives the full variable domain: GAGVSQSPSNKVTEKGKDVELRCDPISGHTALYWYRQSLGQGLEFLIYFQGNSAPDKSGLPSDRFSAERTGGSVSTLTIQRTQQEDSAVYLCASSLVALSLEYFGPGTRLLVL.

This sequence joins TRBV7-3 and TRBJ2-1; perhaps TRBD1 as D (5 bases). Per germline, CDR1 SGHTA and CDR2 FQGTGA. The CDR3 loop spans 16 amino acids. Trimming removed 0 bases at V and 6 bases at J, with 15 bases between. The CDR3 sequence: CASSLTWTSLVNEQFF. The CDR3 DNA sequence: TGTGCCAGCAGCTTAACGTGGACAAGCCTAGTCAATGAGCAGTTCTTC.

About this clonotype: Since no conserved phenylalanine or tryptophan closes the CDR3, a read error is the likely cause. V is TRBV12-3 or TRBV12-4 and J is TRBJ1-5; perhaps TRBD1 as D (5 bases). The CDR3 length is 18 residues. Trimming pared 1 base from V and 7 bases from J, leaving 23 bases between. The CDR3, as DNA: TGTGCCAGCAGTTTAGTGGGGGTCGGGGATAGCGGCAGGCAGCCCCAGCATGTT. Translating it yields CASSLVGVGDSGRQPQHV.

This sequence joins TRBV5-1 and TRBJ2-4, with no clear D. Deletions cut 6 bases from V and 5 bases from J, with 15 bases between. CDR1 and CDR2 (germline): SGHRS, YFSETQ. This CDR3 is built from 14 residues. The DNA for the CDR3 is TGCGCCAGCACCCCTGGGAACAGTCAAAACATTCAGTACTTC. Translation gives CASTPGNSQNIQYF.

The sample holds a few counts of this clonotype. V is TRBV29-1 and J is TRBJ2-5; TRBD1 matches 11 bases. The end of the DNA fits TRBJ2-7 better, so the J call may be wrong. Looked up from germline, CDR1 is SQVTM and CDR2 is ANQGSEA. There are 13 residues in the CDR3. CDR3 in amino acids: CSVVGTGGNEQYF. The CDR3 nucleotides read TGCAGCGTTGTCGGGACAGGGGGAAACGAGCAGTACTTC.

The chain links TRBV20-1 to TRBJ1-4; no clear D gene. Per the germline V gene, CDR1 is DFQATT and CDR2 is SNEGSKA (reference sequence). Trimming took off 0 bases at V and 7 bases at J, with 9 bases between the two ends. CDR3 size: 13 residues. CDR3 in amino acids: CSARDPEAEKLFF. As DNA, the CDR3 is TGCAGTGCTAGAGATCCAGAGGCTGAAAAACTGTTTTTT.